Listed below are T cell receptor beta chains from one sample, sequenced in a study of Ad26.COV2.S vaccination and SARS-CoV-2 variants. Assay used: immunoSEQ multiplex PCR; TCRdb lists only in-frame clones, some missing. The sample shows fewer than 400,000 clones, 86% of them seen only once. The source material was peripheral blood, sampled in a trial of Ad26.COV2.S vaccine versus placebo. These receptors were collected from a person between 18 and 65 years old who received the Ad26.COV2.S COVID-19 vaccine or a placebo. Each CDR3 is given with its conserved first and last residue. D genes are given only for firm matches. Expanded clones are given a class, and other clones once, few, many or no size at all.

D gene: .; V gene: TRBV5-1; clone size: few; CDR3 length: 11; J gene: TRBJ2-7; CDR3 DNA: TGCGCCAGCAGCTTGGTCGGCGAGCAGTACTTC; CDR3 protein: CASSLVGEQYF
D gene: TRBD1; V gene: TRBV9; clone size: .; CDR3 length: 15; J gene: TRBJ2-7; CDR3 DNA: TGTGCCAGCAGCGTGGCCGGGACAGGGTTCTACGAGCAGTACTTC; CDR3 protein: CASSVAGTGFYEQYF
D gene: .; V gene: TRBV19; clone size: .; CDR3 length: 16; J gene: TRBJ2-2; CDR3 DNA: TGTGCCAGTAGAAGAGCCATGAGATCTACAGACGGGGAGCTGTTTTTT; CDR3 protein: CASRRAMRSTDGELFF
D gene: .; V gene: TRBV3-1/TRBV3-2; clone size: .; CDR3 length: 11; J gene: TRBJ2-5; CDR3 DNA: TGTGCCAGCAGCCACCAAGAGACCCAGTACTTC; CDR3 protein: CASSHQETQYF
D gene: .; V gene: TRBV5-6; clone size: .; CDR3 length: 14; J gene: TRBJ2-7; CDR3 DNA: TGTGCCAGCAGCTTACATGGGAGCTCCTACGAGCAGTACTTC; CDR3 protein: CASSLHGSSYEQYF
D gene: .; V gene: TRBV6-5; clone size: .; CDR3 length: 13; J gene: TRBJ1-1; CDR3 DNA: TGTGCCAGCAGTTACTTGGGGGGGACTGAAGCTTTCTTT; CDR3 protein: CASSYLGGTEAFF
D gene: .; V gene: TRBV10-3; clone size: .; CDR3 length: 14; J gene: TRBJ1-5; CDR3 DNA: TGTGCCATCAGTGGAGGGTATAGCAATCAGCCCCAGCATTTT; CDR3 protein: CAISGGYSNQPQHF
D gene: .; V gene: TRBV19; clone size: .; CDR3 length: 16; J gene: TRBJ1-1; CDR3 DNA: TGTGCCAGTAGTCAGGGGACCCAACCGAGGGGCACTGAAGCTTTCTTT; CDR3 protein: CASSQGTQPRGTEAFF
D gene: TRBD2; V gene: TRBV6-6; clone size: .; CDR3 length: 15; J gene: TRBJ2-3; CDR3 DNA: TGTGCCAGCAACCCTGGACTAGCCCGCACAGATACGCAGTATTTT; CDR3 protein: CASNPGLARTDTQYF
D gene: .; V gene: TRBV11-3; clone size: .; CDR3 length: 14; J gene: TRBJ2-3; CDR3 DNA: TGTGCCAGCAGCTCTGGGGCTAGCACAGATACGCAGTATTTT; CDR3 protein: CASSSGASTDTQYF
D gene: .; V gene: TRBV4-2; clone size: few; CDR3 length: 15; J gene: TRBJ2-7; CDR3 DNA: TGTGCCAGCAGCCAAGGAACAGACAGACCCTACGAGCAGTACTTC; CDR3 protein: CASSQGTDRPYEQYF
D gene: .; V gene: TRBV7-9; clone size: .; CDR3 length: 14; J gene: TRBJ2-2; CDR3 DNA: TGTGCCAGCAGCGCCAACTCGAACACCGGGGAGCTGTTTTTT; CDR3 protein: CASSANSNTGELFF
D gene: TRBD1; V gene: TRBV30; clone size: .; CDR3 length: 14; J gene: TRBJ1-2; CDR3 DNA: TGTGCCTGCCCCCAGGGGGCCGGCGACTATGGCTACACCTTC; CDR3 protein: CACPQGAGDYGYTF
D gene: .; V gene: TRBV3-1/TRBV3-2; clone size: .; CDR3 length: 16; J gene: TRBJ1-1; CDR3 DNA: TGTGCCAGCAGCCAAACGCTTCGGGAGGGGAACACTGAAGCTTTCTTT; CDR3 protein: CASSQTLREGNTEAFF
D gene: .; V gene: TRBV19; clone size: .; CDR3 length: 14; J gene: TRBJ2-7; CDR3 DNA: TGTGCCAGTAGTATCGAGAGGGTCAACGGCGAGCAGTACTTC; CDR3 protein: CASSIERVNGEQYF
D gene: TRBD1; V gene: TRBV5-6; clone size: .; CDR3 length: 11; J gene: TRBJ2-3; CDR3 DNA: TGTGCCAGCAGCCGACAGGGTACGCAGTATTTT; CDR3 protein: CASSRQGTQYF
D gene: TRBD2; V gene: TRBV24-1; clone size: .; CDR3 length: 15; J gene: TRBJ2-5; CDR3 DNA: TGTGCCACCAGTGCGGGGGAGGGGTTGAGAGAGACCCAGTACTTC; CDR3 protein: CATSAGEGLRETQYF
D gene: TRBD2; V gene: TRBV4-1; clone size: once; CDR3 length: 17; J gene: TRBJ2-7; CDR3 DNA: TGCGCCAGCAGCCCCCTGGGCGTGCGGGGGGGCCTCTACGAGCAGTACTTC; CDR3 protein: CASSPLGVRGGLYEQYF
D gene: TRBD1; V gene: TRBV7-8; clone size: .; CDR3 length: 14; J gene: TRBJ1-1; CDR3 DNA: TGTGCCAGCAGCTTGGGACAGGTAAACACTGAAGCTTTCTTT; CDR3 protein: CASSLGQVNTEAFF
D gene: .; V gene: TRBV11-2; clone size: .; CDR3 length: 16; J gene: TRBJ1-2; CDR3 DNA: TGTGCCAGCAGCTTAGACCGGACAGTTATTTACTATGGCTACACCTTC; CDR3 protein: CASSLDRTVIYYGYTF
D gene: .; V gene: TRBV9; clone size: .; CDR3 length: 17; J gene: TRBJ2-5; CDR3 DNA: TGTGCCAGCAGCGTAGGGATTGGCGGGGTCACCCAAGAGACCCAGTACTTC; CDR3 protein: CASSVGIGGVTQETQYF
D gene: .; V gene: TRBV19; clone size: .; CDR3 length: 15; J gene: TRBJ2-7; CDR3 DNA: TGTGCCAGTAGTCTTGGGGGGCCCTACGCTACGAGGCAGTACTTC; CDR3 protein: CASSLGGPYATRQYF
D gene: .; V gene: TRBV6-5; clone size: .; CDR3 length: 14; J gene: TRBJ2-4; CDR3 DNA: TGTGCCAGCAGGGCAGGGGTCGCCAAAAACATTCAGTACTTC; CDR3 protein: CASRAGVAKNIQYF
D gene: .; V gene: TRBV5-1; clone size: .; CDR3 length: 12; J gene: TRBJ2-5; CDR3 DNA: TGCGCCAGCAGCCAACTGGAAGAGACCCAGTACTTC; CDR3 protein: CASSQLEETQYF
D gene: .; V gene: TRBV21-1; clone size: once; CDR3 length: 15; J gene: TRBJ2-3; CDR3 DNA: TGTGCCAGCAGCACTTGGGACAGGCACACAGATACGCAGTATTTT; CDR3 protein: CASSTWDRHTDTQYF
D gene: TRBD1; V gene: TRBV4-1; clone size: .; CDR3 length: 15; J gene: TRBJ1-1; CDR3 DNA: TGCGCCAGCAGCCAGCCCAGGGACAGGGGGCCTGAAGCTTTCTTT; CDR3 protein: CASSQPRDRGPEAFF
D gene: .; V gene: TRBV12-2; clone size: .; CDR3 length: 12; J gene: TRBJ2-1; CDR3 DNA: TGTGCAAGTCGCTTCGGAGCGGGGCAGCAGTTCTTC; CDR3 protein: CASRFGAGQQFF
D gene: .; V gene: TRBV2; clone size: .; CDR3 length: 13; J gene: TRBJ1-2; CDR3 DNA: TGTGCCAGCAGAGCGGGACGGGACGATGGCTACACCTTC; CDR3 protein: CASRAGRDDGYTF
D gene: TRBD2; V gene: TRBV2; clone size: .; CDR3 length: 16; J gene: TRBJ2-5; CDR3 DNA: TGTGCCAGCAGTGAAGTGGTAGCGGGGGGCCAAGAGACCCAGTACTTC; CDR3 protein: CASSEVVAGGQETQYF